A selection of T cell receptor beta chains follows, all from one sample in a study of read filtering for tumor transcriptome and immune sequencing. In TCRdb, the reads were re-called with MiXCR into one record per CDR3 protein. Of 120,000 or so distinct CDR3 sequences in the sample, under 15% are singletons; the top ten hold roughly 9.6%. Material for sequencing was a population of CD138-negative cells sorted from bone marrow. The receptors originated from a donor aged 40 or older with multiple myeloma. The CDR3 runs from the conserved cysteine through the conserved F or W. A D gene is named only where the DNA matches it firmly. Clone size is not always given. Where it is, it says once, few, many or a class for expanded clones.

clone_size	d_call	v_call	j_call	cdr3_aa	cdr3_nt
many	TRBD1	TRBV20-1	TRBJ2-2	CSAISGGSTGELFF	TGCAGTGCGATCTCAGGGGGTAGTACCGGGGAGCTGTTTTTT
few	TRBD1	TRBV20-1	TRBJ2-5	CSARGDRGLETQYF	TGCAGTGCTAGGGGGGACAGGGGGCTGGAGACCCAGTACTTC
NA	NA	TRBV20-1	TRBJ1-3	CSAPGLGNTIYF	TGCAGTGCTCCGGGACTAGGAAACACCATATATTTT
many	TRBD2	TRBV5-1	TRBJ2-3	CASRKTSGITDTQYF	TGCGCCAGCAGAAAGACTAGCGGGATTACAGATACGCAGTATTTT
many	TRBD2	TRBV29-1	TRBJ2-7	CSVKAGYEQYF	TGCAGCGTGAAAGCGGGGTACGAGCAGTACTTC
few	NA	TRBV5-6	TRBJ1-5	CASSLGRQAYSNQPQHF	TGTGCCAGCAGCTTGGGGCGACAGGCGTATAGCAATCAGCCCCAGCATTTT
NA	NA	TRBV11-2	TRBJ2-2	CASRLGDTNTGELFF	TGTGCCAGCAGATTGGGGGATACGAACACCGGGGAGCTGTTTTTT
NA	TRBD1	TRBV29-1	TRBJ2-3	CSFAGQGFLADTQYF	TGCAGCTTTGCAGGACAGGGGTTTTTGGCAGATACGCAGTATTTT
many	NA	TRBV28	TRBJ1-6	CASSPLPGATNSPLHF	TGTGCCAGCAGTCCCTTACCCGGGGCAACTAATTCACCCCTCCACTTT
many	NA	TRBV18	TRBJ2-2	CASSPTAGTGELFF	TGTGCCAGCTCACCAACGGCAGGGACCGGGGAGCTGTTTTTT
many	TRBD1	TRBV29-1	TRBJ2-3	CSVEGLGQGVTDTQYF	TGCAGCGTTGAGGGTTTGGGACAGGGGGTAACAGATACGCAGTATTTT
many	NA	TRBV28	TRBJ2-5	CAAVTGNQETQYF	TGTGCTGCTGTCACGGGGAACCAAGAGACCCAGTACTTC
many	NA	TRBV29-1	TRBJ2-5	CSVKGVRETQYF	TGCAGCGTAAAGGGGGTTCGGGAGACCCAGTACTTC
many	NA	TRBV5-5	TRBJ2-5	CASRVWAEETQYF	TGTGCCAGCAGGGTCTGGGCTGAGGAGACCCAGTACTTC
many	NA	TRBV4-1	TRBJ2-1	CASSQAFRAQGGGNVYNEQFF	TGCGCCAGCAGCCAAGCCTTTCGCGCCCAGGGGGGAGGGAATGTGTACAATGAGCAGTTCTTC
many	NA	TRBV28	TRBJ1-1	CASSFQAPNTEAFF	TGTGCCAGCAGTTTCCAGGCACCGAACACTGAAGCTTTCTTT
many	NA	TRBV20-1	TRBJ1-1	CSARDRLLNTEAFF	TGCAGTGCTAGAGATCGGCTACTGAACACTGAAGCTTTCTTT
many	NA	TRBV6-5	TRBJ2-1	CASSPLPGPYNEQFF	TGTGCCAGCAGTCCTTTACCGGGCCCCTACAATGAGCAGTTCTTC
many	NA	TRBV5-1	TRBJ2-6	CASTRDSGNGANVLTF	TGCGCCAGCACCCGGGACTCAGGGAATGGGGCCAACGTCCTGACTTTC
many	NA	TRBV15	TRBJ1-5	CATSRGHSDSNQPQHF	TGTGCCACCAGCAGAGGTCACAGTGATAGCAATCAGCCCCAGCATTTT
many	NA	TRBV19	TRBJ2-5	CASSRKLGGETQYF	TGTGCCAGTAGTAGGAAACTCGGAGGAGAGACCCAGTACTTC
few	NA	TRBV28	TRBJ1-5	CASSLKSGRENQPQHF	TGTGCCAGCAGTTTAAAGTCCGGAAGGGAAAATCAGCCCCAGCATTTT
many	TRBD2	TRBV20-1	TRBJ2-2	CSARDLLAGGVGELFF	TGCAGTGCTAGAGATCTTCTAGCGGGGGGGGTCGGGGAGCTGTTTTTT
many	NA	TRBV7-2	TRBJ2-1	CASSRLTGSSYNEQFF	TGTGCCAGCAGCCGTTTAACAGGGAGCTCCTACAATGAGCAGTTCTTC
many	NA	TRBV20-1	TRBJ1-5	CSASLEATGSIPQHF	TGCAGTGCTAGCCTCGAAGCTACAGGGAGCATACCCCAGCATTTT
NA	TRBD2	TRBV7-9	TRBJ2-5	CASSPSLAGKGETQYF	TGTGCCAGCAGCCCATCTCTAGCGGGAAAAGGAGAGACCCAGTACTTC
many	NA	TRBV6-5	TRBJ2-3	CASSYSQASTDTQYF	TGTGCCAGCAGTTACTCGCAGGCCAGCACAGATACGCAGTATTTT
many	NA	TRBV7-2	TRBJ1-4	CASSFRQLINEKLFF	TGTGCCAGCAGCTTCCGACAGCTAATTAATGAAAAACTGTTTTTT
many	NA	TRBV7-2	TRBJ1-5	CASSYTAYSNQPQHF	TGTGCCAGCAGCTACACAGCGTATAGCAATCAGCCCCAGCATTTT
many	NA	TRBV7-2	TRBJ2-7	CASSSNRAAYEQYF	TGTGCCAGCAGCTCAAACCGGGCAGCCTACGAGCAGTACTTC
few	NA	TRBV11-2	TRBJ2-7	CASSLVADSYEQYF	TGTGCCAGCAGCTTGGTGGCGGACTCCTACGAGCAGTACTTC
many	NA	TRBV7-9	TRBJ1-1	CASSSEKATEAFF	TGTGCCAGCAGCTCAGAAAAGGCCACTGAAGCTTTCTTT
many	TRBD2	TRBV20-1	TRBJ2-1	CSARNWRGASYNEQFF	TGCAGTGCTAGAAATTGGCGGGGGGCTTCCTACAATGAGCAGTTCTTC
many	NA	TRBV13	TRBJ2-7	CASSLSREQYF	TGTGCCAGCAGCCTCTCGAGGGAGCAGTACTTC
many	NA	TRBV20-1	TRBJ2-1	CSATSGPSSYNEQFF	TGCAGTGCCACTTCGGGACCGAGCTCCTACAATGAGCAGTTCTTC
medium-sized	TRBD1	TRBV12-3/TRBV12-4	TRBJ2-7	CASSSLGTDGSYEQYF	TGTGCCAGCAGTTCCCTAGGGACAGATGGTTCCTACGAGCAGTACTTC
many	TRBD2	TRBV5-1	TRBJ2-3	CASSLEPSGSPTDTQYF	TGCGCCAGCAGCTTGGAACCTAGCGGGAGTCCCACAGATACGCAGTATTTT
many	NA	TRBV5-1	TRBJ2-3	CASSSGLNTDTQYF	TGCGCCAGCAGCTCGGGACTCAACACAGATACGCAGTATTTT
many	TRBD2	TRBV6-1	TRBJ2-4	CASSETSLAKNIQYF	TGTGCCAGCAGTGAGACTAGCTTAGCCAAAAACATTCAGTACTTC
many	NA	TRBV20-1	TRBJ1-1	CSARGSLASTEAFF	TGCAGTGCTAGAGGCTCGCTGGCGTCCACTGAAGCTTTCTTT
many	TRBD1	TRBV4-1	TRBJ1-2	CASAGTGSPNSYGYTF	TGCGCCAGCGCCGGGACAGGGAGTCCCAATTCCTATGGCTACACCTTC
many	NA	TRBV4-2	TRBJ1-5	CASTLRPQHF	TGTGCCAGCACCCTGCGGCCCCAGCATTTT
many	NA	TRBV20-1	TRBJ2-3	CSARVGHDTQYF	TGCAGTGCTAGAGTTGGGCATGATACGCAGTATTTT
many	TRBD2	TRBV7-9	TRBJ2-3	CASSPSGRAADTQYF	TGTGCCAGCAGCCCTAGCGGGAGGGCCGCAGATACGCAGTATTTT
few	NA	TRBV5-1	TRBJ2-5	CASSLGAGANQETQYF	TGCGCCAGCAGCTTGGGGGCAGGGGCGAACCAAGAGACCCAGTACTTC
few	NA	TRBV12-3/TRBV12-4	TRBJ2-5	CASSFQGQETQYF	TGTGCCAGCAGTTTCCAGGGCCAAGAGACCCAGTACTTC
many	TRBD1	TRBV3-1	TRBJ2-2	CASSQGSAGGPGELFF	TGTGCCAGCAGCCAAGGGTCGGCAGGGGGTCCCGGGGAGCTGTTTTTT
many	TRBD1	TRBV4-1	TRBJ2-2	CASSQWTGANTGELFF	TGCGCCAGCAGCCAGTGGACAGGGGCGAACACCGGGGAGCTGTTTTTT
many	NA	TRBV5-1	TRBJ2-1	CASSLEASSGDEQFF	TGCGCCAGTAGCTTGGAGGCTAGCAGTGGCGATGAGCAGTTCTTC
many	TRBD1	TRBV6-5	TRBJ2-5	CASSPQGALETQYF	TGTGCCAGCAGTCCACAGGGGGCCCTAGAGACCCAGTACTTC
many	TRBD1	TRBV4-1	TRBJ1-2	CASSQQGQGGMRYGYTF	TGCGCCAGCAGCCAACAAGGACAGGGGGGAATGAGATATGGCTACACCTTC
many	TRBD1	TRBV28	TRBJ1-4	CASSAGQGVEKLFF	TGTGCCAGCAGTGCGGGACAGGGGGTTGAAAAACTGTTTTTT
NA	NA	TRBV19	TRBJ1-2	CASKKGFDGYTF	TGTGCCAGTAAGAAGGGATTTGATGGCTACACCTTC
few	NA	TRBV3-1	TRBJ1-2	CATLSREGGNYGYTF	TGTGCAACCCTCAGCCGAGAGGGGGGGAACTATGGCTACACCTTC
many	NA	TRBV5-1	TRBJ2-1	CASSGDPSSYNEQFF	TGCGCCAGCAGCGGGGACCCGAGCTCCTACAATGAGCAGTTCTTC
many	NA	TRBV20-1	TRBJ2-7	CSAALRDYEQYF	TGCAGTGCCGCGCTCAGGGACTACGAGCAGTACTTC
many	TRBD2	TRBV12-3/TRBV12-4	TRBJ2-1	CASSEGLAGTGNEQFF	TGTGCCAGCAGCGAAGGACTAGCGGGAACTGGCAATGAGCAGTTCTTC